This TCR beta chain stems from a study of cytomegalovirus exposure and HLA in healthy donors. The V gene lost 3 bases and the J gene lost 0 bases, with 8 bases spanning the gap. The CDR3 has 14 residues. Germline CDR1 reads MNHNS; CDR2 reads SASEGT. Researchers ran the PCR with 60 Vbeta and 13 Jbeta primers. The protocol was immunoSEQ multiplex PCR, while the TCRdb copy is restricted to in-frame clones and leaves out a portion. The sample includes 150,000 to 200,000 clones, 70% to 85% of them seen just once. What was sequenced was PBMCs. The chain uses TRBV6-1 and TRBJ1-1; D gene uncertain. The sequence was collected from a male donor in good health and CMV-seronegative. DNA for the CDR3: TGTGCCAGCAGTGAGAGGAACCTGAACACTGAAGCTTTCTTT. Translated, it gives CASSERNLNTEAFF.